The present entry profiles one TCR beta chain with its context. Its antigen is unknown. This sample stems from a study of Ad26.COV2.S vaccination and SARS-CoV-2 variants. Regarding the study as a whole: Measurements of TCR breadth and depth may have given underestimates of the total T cell responses.

The CDR3 covers 14 residues. Profiled with immunoSEQ multiplex PCR; TCRdb holds only in-frame clones, not every one. The sample has about 350,000 clones, about 90% seen once. The sample here was peripheral blood, taken after recovery from COVID-19. The receptor's source is a human donor who had recovered from COVID-19. The V gene is TRBV21-1, the J gene TRBJ2-7; TRBD2 is the table's D call and was not checked against the DNA. TRBV21-1 is a listed pseudogene. The CDR3 nucleotides read TGTGCCAGCAGCATGCGGGCAGTACGGTACGAGCAGTACTTC. This encodes CASSMRAVRYEQYF.